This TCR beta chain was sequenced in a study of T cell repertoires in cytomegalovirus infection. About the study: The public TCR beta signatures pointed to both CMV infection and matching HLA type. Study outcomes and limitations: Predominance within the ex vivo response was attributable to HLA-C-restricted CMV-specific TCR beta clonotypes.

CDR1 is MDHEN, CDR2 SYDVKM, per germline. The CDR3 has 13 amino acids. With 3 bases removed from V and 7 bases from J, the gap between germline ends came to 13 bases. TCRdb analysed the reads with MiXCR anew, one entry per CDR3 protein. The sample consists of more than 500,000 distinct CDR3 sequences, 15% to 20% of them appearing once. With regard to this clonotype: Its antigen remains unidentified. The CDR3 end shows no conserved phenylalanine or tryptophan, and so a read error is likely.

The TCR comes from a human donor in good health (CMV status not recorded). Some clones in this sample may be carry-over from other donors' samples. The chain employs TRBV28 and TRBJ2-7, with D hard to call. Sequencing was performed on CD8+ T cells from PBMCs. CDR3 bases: TGTGCCAGCAGTTTTGGTCAGATTCCGGAGCAGTACTTA. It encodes CASSFGQIPEQYL.